The T cell receptor beta chain described here comes from a study of OX40 agonist ivuxolimab in advanced cancers. The repertoire was sequenced with immunoSEQ multiplex PCR; TCRdb's copy has only in-frame clones and lacks some. The profile shows approximately 100,000 clones, roughly 91% of them singletons. The germline V gene has CDR1 ENHRY and CDR2 SYGVKD. With 0 bases clipped from V and 7 bases from J, the junction kept 11 bases outside the gene matches. The CDR3 loop spans 16 amino acids. This TCR was sampled from an adult with an advanced solid tumor such as melanoma, head and neck, liver or kidney cancer. The starting material was CD4+ or CD8+ T cells sorted from blood, obtained in a trial of the OX40 agonist ivuxolimab. The chain joins TRBV10-3 to TRBJ1-2, with 7 nucleotides matching TRBD1. CDR3 loop: CAISESATGYFSGYTF. In DNA, the CDR3 is TGTGCCATCAGTGAGTCCGCGACAGGGTACTTTTCTGGCTACACCTTC.